These 8 T cell receptor beta chains came from one sample sequenced in a study of blood T cell repertoires in COVID-19 (dated by TCRdb to the early 2020s). The library was prepared using the immunoSEQ multiplex PCR assay. As stored in TCRdb, this immuneACCESS dataset retains in-frame rearrangements with V and J assigned. A fraction of the clones does not appear; measured against another copy, unresolved V genes explain less than half of the discrepancy, and the remainder lacks a known reason. This sample is represented by 45,000 to 55,000 clones; about nine tenths of them were singletons. The top ten clones comprise just under 8.5% of the sample. Sequenced sample: peripheral blood. The receptors here all came from a woman in her 40s with active COVID-19.

V and J are TRBV11-3 and TRBJ2-3; 13 bases agree with TRBD2. Germline CDR1 and CDR2: SGHNT and YENEEA. The CDR3 totals 15 residues. J lost 6 bases, V lost 5 bases, and 5 bases had no gene match. The CDR3 region has the DNA TGTGCCAGCAGCCCGCGACTAGCGGGGGGCGATACGCAGTATTTT. Translating it yields CASSPRLAGGDTQYF.

The V call is TRBV28, the J call TRBJ1-1, with D hard to call. CDR3 size: 13 residues. Trimming left V 2 bases short and J 10 bases short, with 14 bases between. CDR1 and CDR2 from the germline V gene are MDHEN and SYDVKM. This CDR3 is CASSLSLREGAFF. The CDR3 DNA reads TGTGCCAGCAGTTTAAGTTTACGGGAGGGAGCTTTCTTT.

Here the CDR3 reads CASRGAGEFGYTF. For the CDR3, the DNA is TGTGCCAGCAGGGGGGCAGGGGAATTTGGCTACACCTTC. The chain has TRBV2 and TRBJ1-2, with TRBD1 as a possible D gene (6 bases). This CDR3 spans 13 amino acids. V was pared by 6 bases and J by 7 bases, with 15 bases between. CDR1 and CDR2 (germline): SNHLY, FYNNEI.

This chain uses TRBV6-5 with TRBJ2-1, with D perhaps matching TRBD2 (6 bases). The CDR3 contains 14 residues. Germline CDR1 reads MNHEY; CDR2 reads SVGAGI. The V end lost 5 bases, the J end lost 9 bases, and 17 bases lay between the germline ends. The CDR3, as DNA: TGTGCCAGCAGTCCCCCCACGGTGGAGGGTGAGCAGTTCTTC. It codes for CASSPPTVEGEQFF.

This chain uses TRBV11-3 with TRBJ1-6, with a weak D call TRBD1 (5 bases). Germline assignment: CDR1 SGHNT and CDR2 YENEEA. There are 14 residues in the CDR3. V lost 4 bases, J lost 7 bases, and 11 bases lay in between. The CDR3 DNA sequence: TGTGCCAGCAGCTCCCAAAGGGGAAATTCACCCCTCCACTTT. Amino acids: CASSSQRGNSPLHF.

This sequence joins TRBV30 and TRBJ2-7; D might be TRBD2 (6 bases). The CDR3 spans 14 residues. Germline lookup yields CDR1 GTSNPN and CDR2 SVGIG (reference sequence). Trimming cost V 0 bases and J 4 bases, with 13 bases left between them. The CDR3 bases are TGTGCCTGGAGTGTCGGAGGGGCTCGGTACGAGCAGTACTTC. The encoded protein is CAWSVGGARYEQYF.

This clone was recorded a few times. The CDR3 protein is CASSWTGPSYEQYF. The CDR3, as DNA: TGTGCCAGCAGCTGGACTGGACCCTCCTACGAGCAGTACTTC. The rearrangement links TRBV5-6 to TRBJ2-7, with a possible D match to TRBD2 (5 bases). The V end was cut by 3 bases, the J end by 0 bases, with 10 bases between. The V gene's germline CDR1 is SGHDT and CDR2 YYEEEE. This CDR3 region has 14 residues.

This chain uses TRBV11-3 with TRBJ1-6; D ambiguous. Germline lookup yields CDR1 SGHNT and CDR2 YENEEA. CDR3 size: 13 residues. V was shortened by 5 bases and J by 8 bases, with 10 bases between the two germline ends. In DNA, the CDR3 is TGTGCCAGCAGCAACCAGAACGATTCACCCCTCCACTTT. This sequence encodes CASSNQNDSPLHF.